This TCR beta chain was observed in a study of T cell clonotyping in hematopoietic cell transplantation (TCRdb year 2021). With respect to the entire study: Pretransplant samples from recipients were collected after cytoreduction. The study collected some 140 blood samples from 35 consecutive transplant recipients and their related donors. Patient recruitment ran from 2015 to early 2017, and follow-up continued until September 2020 or death. Results and caveats for the whole study, not just this receptor: Inverse Simpson Index values from donors and from recipients before transplant predicted broader TCR repertoire diversity after transplant. Overlap with donor repertoires was found for only a small fraction of recipient repertoires, with over 95% found to appear de novo at the given depth. Recipient TCR diversity fell after transplant, with pathologically expanded clonotypes rising progressively from day 30 to day 180. The sample size was limited and the cells went unsorted, which meant the CD4 and CD8 repertoire contributions could not be told apart.

Points on this clone: No cognate antigen has been identified for it. Base quality data are lacking; no much larger clone is found one base away.

Trimmed from V: 4 bases; trimmed from J: 9 bases; junction bases lacking a gene match: 13. The germline V gene yields MNHEY for CDR1 and SVGAGI for CDR2. The CDR3, from cysteine to phenylalanine, totals 16 residues. Only CDR3 DNA remains: 48 bases, in frame from the first base. The immunoSEQ assay, a bias-controlled multiplex PCR with V- and J-specific primers, was used to amplify TCR beta CDR3 regions from genomic DNA. In a second PCR step, a proprietary barcode and Illumina adapter sequences were attached to the CDR3 amplicons. An Illumina MiSeq instrument was used for sequencing of the CDR3 libraries. The source study handled its data this way. immunoSEQ Analyzer 3.0 was used for export and quality control, with R Bioconductor and Immunarch used for downstream analyses. Only productive rearrangements within the normalized downsampled data set were used in the calculation of repertoire metrics. Clonotypes larger than 5 templates in the normalized cohort were defined as pathologically expanded. The Inverse Simpson Index served as the measure of repertoire diversity. The non-normalized data set was used for CMV-specificity analyses so that all clonotypes could be captured. TCRdb mirrors the immuneACCESS table, restricted to in-frame sequences. Some clones are absent from its copies; in checked studies, under half trace to an unresolved V gene, and the reason for the others is unknown. V and J calls and clone size are given by that table; D and trimming were obtained from the DNA. The sample table shows roughly 46,000 clones, and about four fifths are seen once. Approximately 4.9% of the sample is taken by the ten largest.

The time point label for this specimen denotes: recipient sample about 28 days before transplant, after cytoreduction. Blood from recipients was drawn about 28 days before transplant and again at days 30, 100 and 180 after transplant. Using Nuclei Lysis Solution, genomic DNA was extracted from unfractionated peripheral blood mononuclear cells that were either fresh or cryopreserved. The sequence links TRBV6-5 to TRBJ2-1; the junction holds 9 bases that match TRBD1. This clonotype originated in a man between 60 and 70 years old with myelodysplastic syndrome. Some clones in this sample may be carry-over from other donors' samples. The source was peripheral blood mononuclear cells, collected before stem cell transplant. The CDR3 corresponds to CASSSLPGTGLGEQFF. The nucleotide sequence reads TGTGCCAGCAGTTCACTCCCCGGGACAGGGTTAGGTGAGCAGTTCTTC.